These 5 T cell receptor beta chains were all obtained from the same sample, sequenced in a study of blood T cell repertoires in COVID-19. Only in-frame clones appear in the TCRdb table, and some are missing; sequencing was by immunoSEQ multiplex PCR. The sample consists of some 45,000 clones, more than 80% of them appearing once. Sequencing was performed on peripheral blood. Receptors were obtained from a man in his 70s with active COVID-19.

This clone was seen a single time. The chain combines TRBV9 with TRBJ1-4; D gene uncertain. Per the germline V gene, CDR1 is SGDLS and CDR2 is YYNGEE. Trimming shortened V by 0 bases and J by 2 bases, and 8 bases separated the two germline ends. CDR3 length: 15 residues. CDR3 DNA sequence: TGTGCCAGCAGCGTAGGGCACAGCACTAATGAAAAACTGTTTTTT. Translation gives CASSVGHSTNEKLFF. Filled out from reference TRBV9 and TRBJ1-4, the complete variable domain reads DSGVTQTPKHLITATGQRVTLRCSPRSGDLSVYWYQQSLDQGLQFLIQYYNGEERAKGNILERFSAQQFPDLHSELNLSSLELGDSALYFCASSVGHSTNEKLFFGSGTQLSVL.

The chain joins TRBV19 to TRBJ2-1; the match to TRBD2 covers 10 bases. The CDR3 runs 17 residues. Germline V CDR1 and CDR2: LNHDA, SQIVND (reference sequence). The ends lost 4 bases at V and 6 bases at J; junction bases unmatched: 12. The CDR3 here is CASSRYKRGGSVNEQFF. The CDR3 nucleotides are TGTGCCAGTAGTAGATACAAGCGGGGGGGCAGCGTCAATGAGCAGTTCTTC.

The rearrangement links TRBV5-1 to TRBJ2-3, with TRBD1 matching 9 bases. J gave up 2 bases and V 7 bases, and 2 bases lay outside the gene matches. The V gene's germline CDR1 is SGHRS and CDR2 YFSETQ. This CDR3 has 13 residues. CDR3 sequence reads: CASGTGSTDTQYF. As DNA, the CDR3 is TGCGCCAGCGGGACAGGGTCCACAGATACGCAGTATTTT.

The rearrangement joins TRBV11-3 to TRBJ2-2; D is possibly TRBD1 (5 bases). CDR1 and CDR2 from the germline V gene are SGHNT and YENEEA. The CDR3 loop spans 13 amino acids. Trimming cost V 1 base and J 11 bases, with 11 bases left between them. In DNA form, the CDR3 reads TGTGCCAGCAGCTTAGTCTATCAGGGCGAGCTGTTTTTT. It codes for CASSLVYQGELFF.

The gene calls are TRBV6-2 or TRBV6-3 and TRBJ1-1; the D gene is possibly TRBD1 (5 bases). The CDR3 is 13 amino acids. CDR1 and CDR2 from the germline V gene are MNHEY and SVGEGT. Trimming shortened V by 4 bases and J by 1 base, and 7 bases separated the two germline ends. CDR3 nucleotides: TGTGCCAGCAGTTTAACAGGGAACACTGAAGCTTTCTTT. This codes for CASSLTGNTEAFF.